The clone carrying this TCR beta chain appeared many times. The antigen is unknown. The sample originates from a study of T cells in Graves' hyperthyroidism and ophthalmopathy. On the study more broadly: Before any treatment, at initial diagnosis, peripheral blood was collected.

The CDR3 is made up of 13 amino acids. With 3 bases removed from V and 8 bases from J, the gap between germline ends came to 13 bases. Germline V gene sequence: CDR1 LNHDA, CDR2 SQIVND (reference sequence). From RNA transcripts, TCR beta CDR3 regions were amplified. Using the HTBI primer set, a first-round RT-PCR was run on the TCR CDR3. TCRdb reanalysed the multiplex PCR reads using MiXCR and keeps one entry per CDR3 protein. The profile shows around 700,000 distinct CDR3 sequences, 35% of them singletons. General study points: Expanded thyroid clonotypes (above 0.001) were mostly also found in blood.

Stable Graves' hyperthyroidism denoted no ophthalmopathy progression over 18 months. Diagnosis relied on clinical symptoms, serum thyroxine and TRAb, thyroid ultrasound and orbital computed tomography. This chain joins TRBV19 and TRBJ1-2; perhaps TRBD1 as D (6 bases). The source material was blood. The clonotype originates from a woman aged 40-49 years with Graves' hyperthyroidism. The CDR3 loop reads CASSMGGALGYTF. For the CDR3, the DNA is TGTGCCAGTAGTATGGGGGGCGCATTAGGCTACACCTTC.